The rows below give T cell receptor beta chains drawn from one sample of a study of control samples from healthy donors and cancer patients. Produced via immunoSEQ multiplex PCR; TCRdb's table is partial and in-frame only. Of some 98,000 clones in the sample, roughly 80% were seen once. Sequencing input: PBMCs. The receptors shown here come from a man between 65 and 85 years old with lung cancer. Each CDR3 is given without its conserved first and last residue. The order of the fields is V gene, CDR3 protein.

TRBV19	ASRTSGGPEQF
TRBV7-8	ASSLSPGLNGEQF
TRBV9	ASSVGGTNEKLF
TRBV20-1	SAAQETQY
TRBV4-1	ASAGGEDYGYT
TRBV29-1	SAIPGKGEQY
TRBV3-1/TRBV3-2	ASSAVRDGKYGYT
TRBV20-1	SASRGDISGNTIY
TRBV5-6	ASSLEESGELF
TRBV3-1/TRBV3-2	ASSRQGANEQF
TRBV3-1/TRBV3-2	ASSQAQLANTGELF
TRBV18	ASSPTTDRGARFSTDTQY
TRBV2	ASSVGPDYGYT
TRBV2	ASRGVGGAPGNTIY
TRBV10-3	AISEASGGHNEQF
TRBV3-1/TRBV3-2	ASSQRVRTGGDGNTIY
TRBV19	ASSMRGQGREKLF